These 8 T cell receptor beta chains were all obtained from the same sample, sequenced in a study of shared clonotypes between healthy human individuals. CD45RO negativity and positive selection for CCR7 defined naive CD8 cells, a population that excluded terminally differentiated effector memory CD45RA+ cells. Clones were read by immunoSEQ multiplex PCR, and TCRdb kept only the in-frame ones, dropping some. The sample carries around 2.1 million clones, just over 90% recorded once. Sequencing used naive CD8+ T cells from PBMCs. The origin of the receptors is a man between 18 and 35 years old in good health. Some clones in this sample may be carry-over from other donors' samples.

The CDR3: CASSVRDGITEAFF. The CDR3 coding sequence is TGTGCCAGCAGTGTTAGAGACGGAATCACTGAAGCTTTCTTT. The chain employs TRBV27 and TRBJ1-1; D unclear. CDR1 MNHEY and CDR2 SMNVEV come from the germline V gene (reference sequence). The CDR3 has 14 residues. Trimming took 5 bases from V and 4 from J, leaving 14 bases between them.

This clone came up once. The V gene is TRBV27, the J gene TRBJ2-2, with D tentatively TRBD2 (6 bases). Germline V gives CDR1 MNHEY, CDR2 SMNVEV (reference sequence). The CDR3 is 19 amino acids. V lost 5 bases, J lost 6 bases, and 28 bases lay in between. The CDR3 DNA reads TGTGCCAGCAGTACCAACACTCCCGTCGAGACTAGGTCCCCCGGGGAGCTGTTTTTT. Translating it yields CASSTNTPVETRSPGELFF.

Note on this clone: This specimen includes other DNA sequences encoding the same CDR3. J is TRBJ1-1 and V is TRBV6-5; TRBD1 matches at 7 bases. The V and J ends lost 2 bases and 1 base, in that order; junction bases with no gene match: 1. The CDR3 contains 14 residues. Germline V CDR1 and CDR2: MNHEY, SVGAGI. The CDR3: CASSYRTGNTEAFF. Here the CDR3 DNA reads TGTGCCAGCAGTTACCGGACAGGGAACACTGAAGCTTTCTTT.

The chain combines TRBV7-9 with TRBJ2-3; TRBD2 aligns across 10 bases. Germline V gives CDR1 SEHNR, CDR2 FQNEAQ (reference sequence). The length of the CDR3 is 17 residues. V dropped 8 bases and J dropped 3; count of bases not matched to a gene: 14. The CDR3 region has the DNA TGTGCCAGCGGCAAGAAAGCGGGAGGGCCAATAACAGATACGCAGTATTTT. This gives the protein CASGKKAGGPITDTQYF.

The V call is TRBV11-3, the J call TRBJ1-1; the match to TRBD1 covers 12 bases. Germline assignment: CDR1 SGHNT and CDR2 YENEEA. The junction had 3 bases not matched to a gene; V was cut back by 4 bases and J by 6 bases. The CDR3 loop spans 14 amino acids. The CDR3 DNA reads TGTGCCAGCAGCTCGGGACAGGGGGCCTCTGAAGCTTTCTTT. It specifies CASSSGQGASEAFF. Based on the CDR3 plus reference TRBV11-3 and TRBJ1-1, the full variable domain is EAGVVQSPRYKIIEKKQPVAFWCNPISGHNTLYWYLQNLGQGPELLIRYENEEAVDDSQLPKDRFSAERLKGVDSTLKIQPAELGDSAVYLCASSSGQGASEAFFGQGTRLTVV.

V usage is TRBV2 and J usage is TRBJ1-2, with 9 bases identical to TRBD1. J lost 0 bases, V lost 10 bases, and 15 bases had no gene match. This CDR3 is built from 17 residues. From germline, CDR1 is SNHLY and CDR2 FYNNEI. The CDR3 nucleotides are TGTGCCAACACGAAAGGGACAGGGAAGCTGACTAACTATGGCTACACCTTC. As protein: CANTKGTGKLTNYGYTF.

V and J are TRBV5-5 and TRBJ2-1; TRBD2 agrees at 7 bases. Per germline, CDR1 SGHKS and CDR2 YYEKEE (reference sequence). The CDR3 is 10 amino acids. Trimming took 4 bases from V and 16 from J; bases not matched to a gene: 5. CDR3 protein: CASSPRGEFF. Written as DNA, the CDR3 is TGTGCCAGCAGCCCCCGGGGGGAATTCTTC.

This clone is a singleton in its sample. CDR3 nucleotide sequence: TGTGCCAGCAGTTCCAGGGCCTACGAGCAGTACTTC. This sequence encodes CASSSRAYEQYF. The chain couples TRBV28 to TRBJ2-7; the D gene is possibly TRBD1 (5 bases). This CDR3 has 12 residues. The germline V gene has CDR1 MDHEN and CDR2 SYDVKM. With 4 bases removed from V and 2 bases from J, the gap between germline ends came to 6 bases.